Below are 28 T cell receptor beta chains sequenced from a single sample in a study of shared clonotypes between healthy human individuals. TCRdb keeps only in-frame clones here, not all; method: immunoSEQ multiplex PCR. This repertoire shows some 450,000 clones, roughly three quarters found once; its top ten account for approximately 12%. The sample consisted of PBMCs. The receptors come from a woman between 40 and 50 years old in good health. Some clones in this sample may be carry-over from other donors' samples.

The chain combines TRBV28 with TRBJ1-2, with D uncertain. The V gene lost 5 bases and the J gene lost 4 bases, with 14 bases spanning the gap. Germline-derived CDR1 and CDR2 are MDHEN and SYDVKM. The CDR3 covers 14 residues. The CDR3 region has the DNA TGTGCCAGCAGTCCAAGCCGACCACCCTATGGCTACACCTTC. Residues: CASSPSRPPYGYTF.

A single count supports this clone. It is likely a read error: a sequence one base away is far more abundant. The CDR3 nucleotides are TGTGCCAGCGCCCCCGAGGGGGGGGTTCAGCCCAAGCATTTT. Translated, it gives CASAPEGGVQPKHF. The J gene is TRBJ1-5, the V gene TRBV6-1; TRBD1 is a possible D gene (6 bases). Germline assignment: CDR1 MNHNS and CDR2 SASEGT. The CDR3 is 14 amino acids.

This clone has just a few counts. This chain links TRBV14 with TRBJ2-2; D unclear. V lost 1 base and J 5 bases, leaving 11 bases between the germline ends. CDR1 and CDR2 from the germline V gene are SGHDN and FVKESK. The CDR3 contains 15 residues. In DNA form, the CDR3 reads TGTGCCAGCAGCCAAGCACGGGCAGAGACCGGGGAGCTGTTTTTT. The encoded protein is CASSQARAETGELFF.

The chain is built from TRBV10-3 and TRBJ2-2, with D unresolved. This CDR3 has 14 amino acids. Germline V gene sequence: CDR1 ENHRY, CDR2 SYGVKD. The V and J ends lost 3 bases and 4 bases respectively, with 9 bases between them. CDR3 DNA: TGTGCCATCAGTGAAAGTCAGACCACCGGGGAGCTGTTTTTT. Translating it yields CAISESQTTGELFF.

This sequence joins TRBV5-1 and TRBJ2-7; TRBD1 aligns across 10 bases. The germline gives CDR1 SGHRS, CDR2 YFSETQ. The CDR3 runs to 16 residues. V lost 0 bases and J lost 0; bases outside the gene matches: 3. CDR3 sequence (DNA): TGCGCCAGCAGCTTGGCCGGGACAGGGGTCTCCTACGAGCAGTACTTC. Translating it yields CASSLAGTGVSYEQYF. The whole variable domain, remainder taken from reference TRBV5-1 and TRBJ2-7, is KAGVTQTPRYLIKTRGQQVTLSCSPISGHRSVSWYQQTPGQGLQFLFEYFSETQRNKGNFPGRFSGRQFSNSRSEMNVSTLELGDSALYLCASSLAGTGVSYEQYFGPGTRLTVT.

This clone was counted between two and nine times. This rearrangement joins TRBV5-3 to TRBJ2-1; tentative D call: TRBD2 (5 bases). TRBV5-3 is given ORF status, its function remaining uncertain. Between the trimmed V and J ends, which lost 4 bases and 3 bases, there was a span of 17 bases. This CDR3 comprises 16 residues. The CDR3 DNA reads as TGTGCCAGAAGCGGATTAAGGGAGCCGGACTACAATGAGCAGTTCTTC. Its protein is CARSGLREPDYNEQFF.

Worth noting for this clone: A read error may account for a junction end that differs from germline. The CDR3 DNA is TGTACCAGCAGTTCCCGAGGCGAAGGAGAGACCCAGTACTTC. Translation: CTSSSRGEGETQYF. This chain links TRBV28 with TRBJ2-5; D not certain. Germline CDR1 is MDHEN and CDR2 is SYDVKM. CDR3 length: 14 residues.

This clone was detected only once. This sequence joins TRBV19 and TRBJ1-4; maybe TRBD1 (5 bases). V shed 2 bases and J shed 8 bases, with 9 bases lying between them. Looked up from germline, CDR1 is LNHDA and CDR2 is SQIVND (reference sequence). The CDR3 loop spans 13 amino acids. This chain's CDR3 is CASSIQGEEKLFF. The CDR3 DNA reads TGTGCCAGTAGTATACAGGGCGAGGAAAAACTGTTTTTT.

Turning to this clone: Since a far larger clone is one base different, this is likely a read error. This chain links TRBV30 with TRBJ2-5; 8 bases agree with TRBD2. The CDR3 consists of 13 residues. CDR1 is GTSNPN, CDR2 SVGIG, per germline (reference sequence). CDR3 nucleotide sequence: TGTGCCTGGCGCCGGACGGGGGGGCAGACCCAGCACTTC. Translation gives CAWRRTGGQTQHF.

This sequence joins TRBV5-4 and TRBJ2-7, with D maybe TRBD1 (8 bases). The germline gives CDR1 SGHNT, CDR2 YYREEE (reference sequence). With 2 bases removed from V and 4 bases from J, the gap between germline ends came to 19 bases. The CDR3 sequence is 16 residues long. The CDR3 sequence is CASSLLTGGVSYEQYF. The CDR3 bases are TGTGCCAGCAGCTTACTTACAGGGGGGGTATCTTACGAGCAGTACTTC.

J is TRBJ2-1 and V is TRBV11-2; D unresolved. The CDR3 has 14 amino acids. Per the germline V gene, CDR1 is SGHAT and CDR2 is FQNNGV. V was clipped by 5 bases and J by 2 bases, with 10 bases between them. CDR3 DNA: TGTGCCAGCAGCCAAGTAGGGCCCTACAATGAGCAGTTCTTC. Translating it yields CASSQVGPYNEQFF.

The V gene is TRBV30, the J gene TRBJ2-2; the match to TRBD2 covers 7 bases. CDR3 length: 15 amino acids. Germline loops: CDR1 GTSNPN, CDR2 SVGIG (reference sequence). Trimming at V came to 2 bases and at J to 4 bases, leaving 7 bases not matched to a gene. DNA for the CDR3: TGTGCCTGGAGTCTGGCAGCGGGAATCACCGGGGAGCTGTTTTTT. It encodes CAWSLAAGITGELFF. Supplemented by reference TRBV30 and TRBJ2-2, the full variable domain reads SQTIHQWPATLVQPVGSPLSLECTVEGTSNPNLYWYRQAAGRGLQLLFYSVGIGQISSEVPQNLSASRPQDRQFILSSKKLLLSDSGFYLCAWSLAAGITGELFFGEGSRLTVL.

In the case of this clone: This clone may be a read error of a much larger clone one base away. The rearrangement uses TRBV13 and TRBJ1-5; no clear D gene. The CDR3 covers 14 residues. Germline V gene lookup returns CDR1 PRHDT and CDR2 FYEKMQ (reference sequence). The CDR3 region is CAGSFGSRHQPQHF. The CDR3 DNA follows: TGTGCCGGCAGCTTCGGCAGTAGGCACCAGCCCCAGCATTTT.

This clone was counted a single time. With a far larger clone one base away, a read error is the likely cause. The chain employs TRBV28 and TRBJ2-5; 13 nucleotides align to TRBD2. CDR1 and CDR2 from the germline V gene are MDHEN and SYDVKM. CDR3 length equals 15 residues. In DNA, the CDR3 is TGTGCCGGCAGACAGACTAGCGGGAGGCCGGAGACCCAGTACTTC. Protein: CAGRQTSGRPETQYF.

About this clone itself: The sample has other DNA sequences that encode this CDR3 too. This chain uses TRBV5-6 with TRBJ2-1; 11 bases are shared with TRBD2. Per the germline V gene, CDR1 is SGHDT and CDR2 is YYEEEE. V was clipped by 2 bases and J by 4 bases; unmatched bases: 2. This CDR3 has 15 residues. CDR3 sequence: CASSFRLAGYNEQFF. In DNA, the CDR3 is TGTGCCAGCAGCTTTAGACTAGCGGGATACAATGAGCAGTTCTTC.

J is TRBJ1-4 and V is TRBV5-1; TRBD1 matches at 10 bases. In germline, CDR1 is SGHRS, CDR2 YFSETQ. Unmatched junction bases numbered 9, after V lost 4 bases and J lost 6 bases. This CDR3 is 16 amino acids long. The CDR3 DNA reads TGCGCCAGCAGCCTCCCCCGGGGGACAGGGGATGAAAAACTGTTTTTT. Translation: CASSLPRGTGDEKLFF.

The genes are TRBV5-1 and TRBJ2-7, with D perhaps matching TRBD1 (5 bases). Germline V gives CDR1 SGHRS, CDR2 YFSETQ. This CDR3 has 16 residues. The V end lost 4 bases, the J end lost 0 bases, and 17 bases lay between the germline ends. CDR3 in amino acids: CASSRAPGRNSYEQYF. CDR3 nucleotides: TGCGCCAGCAGCAGGGCCCCAGGGCGCAACTCCTACGAGCAGTACTTC.

The gene calls are TRBV30 and TRBJ2-2; TRBD2 might be the D (5 bases). Germline lookup yields CDR1 GTSNPN and CDR2 SVGIG (reference sequence). This CDR3 region has 15 residues. The V gene lost 3 bases and the J gene lost 3 bases, with 14 bases spanning the gap. CDR3 nucleotides: TGTGCCTGGAGGTTCCCGGGGTCGGACACCGGGGAGCTGTTTTTT. It codes for CAWRFPGSDTGELFF.

The rearrangement uses TRBV6-6 and TRBJ1-2; D call uncertain. Germline assignment: CDR1 MNHNY and CDR2 SVGAGI (reference sequence). Trimming removed 8 bases at V and 1 base at J, with 8 bases between. The CDR3 loop spans 12 amino acids. CDR3 nucleotide sequence: TGTGCCAGCGGGGAAAATAACTATGGCTACACCTTC. It encodes CASGENNYGYTF.

The chain couples TRBV15 to TRBJ2-7; D perhaps matches TRBD2 (7 bases). The CDR3 runs to 14 residues. Germline-derived CDR1 and CDR2 are LNHNV and YYDKDF (reference sequence). Trimming shortened V by 9 bases and J by 7 bases, and 22 bases separated the two germline ends. As DNA, the CDR3 is TGTGCCACTAGGCTTGTGGCGGGGGCTCTGGAGCAGTACTTC. Encoded protein: CATRLVAGALEQYF.

Details on this clone: Given a far larger clone just one base away, this is likely a sequencing read error. This specimen includes other DNA sequences encoding the same CDR3. This rearrangement joins TRBV30 to TRBJ1-5; 9 bases agree with TRBD1. Germline loops: CDR1 GTSNPN, CDR2 SVGIG (reference sequence). The CDR3 is 13 residues long. The CDR3 loop reads CAWSGTGNQPQHF. The CDR3, as DNA: TGTGCCTGGTCCGGGACAGGGAATCAGCCTCAGCATTTT.

The V gene is TRBV27, the J gene TRBJ2-7; D possibly uses TRBD1 or TRBD2 (7 bases each). The germline V gene encodes CDR1 MNHEY and CDR2 SMNVEV (reference sequence). Trimming stripped 6 bases from V and 5 bases from J, with 17 bases between. The CDR3 is 14 amino acids. The CDR3 spells CASRPQGGWNEQYF. For the CDR3, the DNA is TGTGCCAGCAGACCTCAGGGGGGGTGGAACGAGCAGTACTTC.

As to this clone: A far larger clone is only one base removed, so a read error is likely. V gene TRBV30 combines with J gene TRBJ2-7; tentatively, D is TRBD1 or TRBD2 (6 bases each). V was shortened by 1 base and J by 5 bases, with 9 bases between the two germline ends. The CDR3 totals 12 residues. CDR1 is GTSNPN, CDR2 SVGIG, per germline (reference sequence). CDR3: CAWSGRGDEQYF. CDR3 in DNA: TGTGCCTGGAGTGGGAGGGGGGACGAGCAGTACTTC. The entire variable domain, with the rest obtained from reference TRBV30 and TRBJ2-7, is as follows: SQTIHQWPATLVQPVGSPLSLECTVEGTSNPNLYWYRQAAGRGLQLLFYSVGIGQISSEVPQNLSASRPQDRQFILSSKKLLLSDSGFYLCAWSGRGDEQYFGPGTRLTVT.

The genes are TRBV18 and TRBJ1-6; the D gene is possibly TRBD1 (5 bases). Germline values: CDR1 KGHSH, CDR2 LQKENI. The germline V and J ends were trimmed by 1 base and 7 bases, with 11 bases remaining between them. There are 15 residues in the CDR3. This CDR3 reads CASSPQTVGNSPLHF. CDR3 bases: TGTGCCAGCTCACCACAGACAGTGGGGAATTCACCCCTCCACTTT.

The rearrangement uses TRBV28 and TRBJ1-5; no clear D gene. The CDR3 length is 15 residues. Germline V lookup: CDR1 MDHEN, CDR2 SYDVKM. Trimming stripped 3 bases from V and 3 bases from J, with 12 bases between. CDR3 bases: TGTGCCAGCAGTTTTCTCGTCGCCTCCAATCAGCCCCAGCATTTT. Translated: CASSFLVASNQPQHF.

J is TRBJ1-5 and V is TRBV19, with a possible D match to TRBD1 (6 bases). The CDR3 runs 13 residues. V was shortened by 7 bases and J by 6 bases, with 13 bases between the two germline ends. The germline V gene encodes CDR1 LNHDA and CDR2 SQIVND (reference sequence). The chain's CDR3 is CASMIQGIQPQHF. DNA of the CDR3: TGTGCCAGTATGATCCAGGGGATTCAGCCCCAGCATTTT. Complete variable domain (other parts from reference TRBV19 and TRBJ1-5): DGGITQSPKYLFRKEGQNVTLSCEQNLNHDAMYWYRQDPGQGLRLIYYSQIVNDFQKGDIAEGYSVSREKKESFPLTVTSAQKNPTAFYLCASMIQGIQPQHFGDGTRLSIL.

The rearrangement joins TRBV18 to TRBJ2-7; 10 positions agree with TRBD2. Trimming took 3 bases from V and 5 from J; bases not matched to a gene: 7. The germline gives CDR1 KGHSH, CDR2 LQKENI. The CDR3 consists of 15 residues. This CDR3 is CASSPVGLALNEQYF. In DNA, the CDR3 is TGTGCCAGCTCACCCGTGGGACTAGCGCTCAACGAGCAGTACTTC.

Note on this clone: A far larger clone is one nucleotide away, so this likely arose from a read error. The same CDR3 arises from other DNA sequences in this sample as well. The chain has TRBV28 and TRBJ1-2; tentatively, D is TRBD1 (6 bases). CDR3 length equals 15 residues. Germline V gene data show CDR1 as MDHEN and CDR2 as SYDVKM. Trimming removed 6 bases from V and 10 bases from J, with 24 bases in between. CDR3 in amino acids: CASSAGTGRLFHYTF. The DNA of the CDR3 is TGTGCCAGCAGCGCCGGAACAGGGAGATTATTTCACTACACCTTC.